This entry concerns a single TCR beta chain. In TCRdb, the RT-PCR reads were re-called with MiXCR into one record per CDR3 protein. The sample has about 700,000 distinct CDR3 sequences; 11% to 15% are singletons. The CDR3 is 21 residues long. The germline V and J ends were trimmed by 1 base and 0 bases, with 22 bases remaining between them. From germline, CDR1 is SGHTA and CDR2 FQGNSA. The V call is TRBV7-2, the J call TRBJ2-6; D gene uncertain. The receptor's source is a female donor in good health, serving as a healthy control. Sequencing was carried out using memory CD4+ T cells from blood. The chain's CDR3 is CASSLDVRGRLTFSGANVLTF. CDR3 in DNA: TGTGCCAGCAGCTTAGATGTCCGAGGCAGGTTAACTTTCTCTGGGGCCAACGTCCTGACTTTC. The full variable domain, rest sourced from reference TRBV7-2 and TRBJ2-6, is GAGVSQSPSNKVTEKGKDVELRCDPISGHTALYWYRQSLGQGLEFLIYFQGNSAPDKSGLPSDRFSAERTGGSVSTLTIQRTQQEDSAVYLCASSLDVRGRLTFSGANVLTFGAGSRLTVL.